The 4 T cell receptor beta chains below were found in one sample sequenced in a study of shared clonotypes between healthy human individuals. This table comes from immunoSEQ multiplex PCR, and its TCRdb copy is limited to in-frame clones, with some not included. The sample contains about 2 million clones, about 95% of which appear only once. CD45RO-negative CD8 cells positively selected for CCR7 made up the naive population, which excluded terminally differentiated effector memory CD45RA+ cells. The specimen sequenced was naive CD8+ T cells sorted from blood. These receptor sequences come from a man younger than 35 in good health.

V usage is TRBV10-1 and J usage is TRBJ2-7; 9 bases line up with TRBD2. The V segment lost 8 bases and the J segment 3 bases; nucleotides outside the gene matches: 14. This CDR3 spans 16 amino acids. CDR1 WNHNN and CDR2 SYGVQD come from the germline V gene (reference sequence). In DNA form, the CDR3 reads TGCGCCAGCTCCCCTTTAGCGGGGGAGGGGATCTACGAGCAGTACTTC. It encodes CASSPLAGEGIYEQYF.

Of note for this clone: Other nucleotide sequences from this sample produce the same CDR3. J is TRBJ2-3 and V is TRBV5-6; D remains ambiguous. V was cut by 4 bases and J by 0 bases, with 6 bases left in between. The CDR3 totals 13 residues. Germline CDR1 SGHDT, CDR2 YYEEEE. The CDR3 bases are TGTGCCAGCAGCCCCGAGAGCACAGATACGCAGTATTTT. Its protein product is CASSPESTDTQYF.

V gene TRBV7-9 combines with J gene TRBJ2-5; D is unclear. Trimming removed 7 bases at V and 3 bases at J, with 12 bases between. The CDR3 runs to 13 residues. Germline lookup yields CDR1 SEHNR and CDR2 FQNEAQ (reference sequence). CDR3: CASNPGAEETQYF. Written as DNA, the CDR3 is TGTGCCAGCAACCCAGGAGCTGAAGAGACCCAGTACTTC.

The count of this clone is one. The V gene is TRBV5-4, the J gene TRBJ2-3, with D tentatively TRBD1 (6 bases). Germline CDR1 is SGHNT and CDR2 is YYREEE (reference sequence). CDR3 length equals 14 residues. The V end lost 3 bases, the J end lost 4 bases, and 12 bases lay between the germline ends. The CDR3 bases are TGTGCCAGCAGCTATTTTACAGGGTCAGATACGCAGTATTTT. It encodes CASSYFTGSDTQYF.